The 22 T cell receptor beta chains presented below share a single source sample, sequenced in a study of shared clonotypes between healthy human individuals. Clones were sequenced by immunoSEQ multiplex PCR, and TCRdb holds only the in-frame ones, with some missing. The table includes 2 million to 3 million clones, roughly 93% detected once. What was sequenced was naive CD4+ T cells from PBMCs. Documented subset: CD45RA+ positively selected. Receptors were obtained from a young man in good health. Some clones in this sample may be carry-over from other donors' samples.

V is TRBV2 and J is TRBJ2-5; D is undetermined. The germline gives CDR1 SNHLY, CDR2 FYNNEI. CDR3 size: 12 residues. V dropped 4 bases and J dropped 4 bases, with 7 bases sitting between them. The CDR3: CASSVQLETQYF. CDR3 nucleotide sequence: TGTGCCAGCAGTGTCCAATTAGAGACCCAGTACTTC.

This clone is a singleton in its sample. This rearrangement joins TRBV30 to TRBJ2-7; TRBD2 agrees at 13 bases. The germline gives CDR1 GTSNPN, CDR2 SVGIG (reference sequence). Unmatched junction bases numbered 7, after V lost 2 bases and J lost 6 bases. The CDR3 is made up of 15 amino acids. CDR3 region: CAWSTGLAGDLEQYF. The CDR3 DNA reads TGTGCCTGGAGTACCGGACTAGCGGGAGATCTCGAGCAGTACTTC.

This clone occurred a few times. This sequence joins TRBV5-1 and TRBJ1-1; the match to TRBD1 covers 9 bases. This CDR3 has 18 residues. V shed 0 bases and J 2 bases; nucleotides not matched to a gene: 11. In germline, CDR1 is SGHRS, CDR2 YFSETQ. CDR3 in amino acids: CASSLVRGQGLGNTEAFF. CDR3 coding DNA: TGCGCCAGCAGCTTGGTTCGAGGACAGGGGCTCGGCAACACTGAAGCTTTCTTT.

This sequence joins TRBV5-1 and TRBJ2-3; D not resolved. V shed 0 bases and J shed 4 bases, with 9 bases lying between them. The CDR3 length is 14 residues. Germline V gene data show CDR1 as SGHRS and CDR2 as YFSETQ. The CDR3, as DNA: TGCGCCAGCAGCTTGGGGCAGTCCTCAGATACGCAGTATTTT. Translation gives CASSLGQSSDTQYF.

This chain uses TRBV7-3 with TRBJ2-1; 7 nucleotides align to TRBD2. V shed 3 bases, J shed 4 bases, and the junction held 6 bases outside the gene matches. Germline V lookup: CDR1 SGHTA, CDR2 FQGTGA. The CDR3 runs 15 residues. CDR3 sequence (DNA): TGTGCCAGCAGCTTCTCGCCTAGCGGTTACAATGAGCAGTTCTTC. It yields the protein CASSFSPSGYNEQFF.

The chain recombines TRBV6-5 with TRBJ1-2; a possible D gene is TRBD1 (5 bases). V lost 5 bases, J lost 8 bases, and 21 bases lay in between. CDR1 and CDR2 from the germline V gene are MNHEY and SVGAGI. The CDR3 loop spans 15 amino acids. CDR3 residues: CASSASRPGPGGYTF. The CDR3 DNA reads as TGTGCCAGCAGTGCCTCAAGACCGGGACCTGGGGGCTACACCTTC.

J is TRBJ2-7 and V is TRBV11-2, with 10 bases that match TRBD2. This CDR3 has 14 amino acids. Germline V gene lookup returns CDR1 SGHAT and CDR2 FQNNGV. With 1 base clipped from V and 5 bases from J, the junction kept 2 bases outside the gene matches. CDR3 sequence (DNA): TGTGCCAGCAGCTTAGGGACTAGCGGTCACGAGCAGTACTTC. Its protein is CASSLGTSGHEQYF.

The chain has TRBV6-5 and TRBJ1-5; 8 positions match TRBD1. Per germline, CDR1 MNHEY and CDR2 SVGAGI. The V gene end was trimmed by 4 bases and the J gene end by 5 bases; junction bases not matched to a gene: 10. The CDR3 totals 16 residues. The CDR3 sequence: CASSWPEDRVDQPQHF. The CDR3 region has the DNA TGTGCCAGCAGTTGGCCGGAGGACAGGGTTGATCAGCCCCAGCATTTT.

This chain joins TRBV5-6 and TRBJ2-5; 10 bases are a match to TRBD1. The CDR3 runs to 15 residues. Trimming cost V 4 bases and J 5 bases; bases outside gene matches: 8. Germline V gives CDR1 SGHDT, CDR2 YYEEEE. CDR3 in DNA: TGTGCCAGCAGCCCGACAGGGGGCGCGTGGGAGACCCAGTACTTC. It codes for CASSPTGGAWETQYF.

This chain connects TRBV5-4 to TRBJ2-7; 8 bases map to TRBD2. This CDR3 spans 13 amino acids. With V trimmed by 0 bases and J by 5 bases, 1 base remained unmatched. Germline loops: CDR1 SGHNT, CDR2 YYREEE (reference sequence). This chain's CDR3 is CASSLELADEQYF. CDR3 in DNA: TGTGCCAGCAGCTTGGAACTAGCGGACGAGCAGTACTTC.

V gene TRBV14 combines with J gene TRBJ1-1; no clear D gene. This CDR3 region has 14 residues. Trimming shortened V by 5 bases and J by 8 bases, and 18 bases separated the two germline ends. Germline-derived CDR1 and CDR2 are SGHDN and FVKESK. The CDR3 protein is CASSGPRLTGEAFF. The CDR3 coding sequence is TGTGCCAGCAGCGGCCCCAGACTAACGGGGGAAGCTTTCTTT. The complete variable domain, with remaining parts taken from reference TRBV14 and TRBJ1-1, reads EAGVTQFPSHSVIEKGQTVTLRCDPISGHDNLYWYRRVMGKEIKFLLHFVKESKQDESGMPNNRFLAERTGGTYSTLKVQPAELEDSGVYFCASSGPRLTGEAFFGQGTRLTVV.

The CDR3 region is CASTRPFETDTQYF. The CDR3 DNA reads TGTGCCAGCACCCGCCCGTTCGAGACAGATACGCAGTATTTT. V usage is TRBV28 and J usage is TRBJ2-3, with D unresolved. CDR3 length: 14 amino acids. CDR1 and CDR2 (germline): MDHEN, SYDVKM. The V and J ends lost 7 bases and 3 bases respectively, with 14 bases between them.

This chain connects TRBV9 to TRBJ2-5; D not resolved. The length of the CDR3 is 13 residues. V was shortened by 0 bases and J by 5 bases, with 8 bases between the two germline ends. Germline CDR1 and CDR2: SGDLS and YYNGEE. The CDR3 region is CASSVALPETQYF. CDR3 nucleotide sequence: TGTGCCAGCAGCGTAGCCCTTCCCGAGACCCAGTACTTC.

The chain uses TRBV11-2 and TRBJ2-7, with 8 bases that match TRBD2. Germline V CDR1 and CDR2: SGHAT, FQNNGV. With 8 bases clipped from V and 2 bases from J, the junction kept 8 bases outside the gene matches. The length of the CDR3 is 14 residues. CDR3 nucleotides: TGTGCCAGCGGGGGCCGGGGACTAGCCTACGAGCAGTACTTC. As protein: CASGGRGLAYEQYF.

The chain links TRBV5-1 to TRBJ1-4; D uncertain. This CDR3 is 16 amino acids long. CDR1 and CDR2 (germline): SGHRS, YFSETQ. The V end was cut by 4 bases, the J end by 0 bases, with 13 bases between. Written as DNA, the CDR3 is TGCGCCAGCAGCATAGAATACACTTCAACTAATGAAAAACTGTTTTTT. Protein: CASSIEYTSTNEKLFF.

The chain carries TRBV7-2 and TRBJ2-7; TRBD1 aligns across 10 bases. The CDR3 is 15 amino acids. J was trimmed by 3 bases and V by 7 bases; bases with no gene match: 9. Germline CDR1 SGHTA, CDR2 FQGNSA. The CDR3 here is CASNLAGTGDYEQYF. The CDR3 coding sequence is TGTGCCAGCAACCTCGCGGGGACAGGGGACTACGAGCAGTACTTC.

The CDR3 loop is CASRFTGTGIYEQYF. DNA of the CDR3: TGTGCCAGCAGGTTTACCGGGACAGGGATCTACGAGCAGTACTTC. The genes are TRBV28 and TRBJ2-7, with 9 bases aligning to TRBD1. The germline V gene encodes CDR1 MDHEN and CDR2 SYDVKM. The CDR3 extends over 15 amino acids. V shed 6 bases and J 3 bases; nucleotides not matched to a gene: 9.

The V gene is TRBV4-2, the J gene TRBJ2-3; 11 nucleotides line up with TRBD2. The germline V gene encodes CDR1 LGHNA and CDR2 YNFKEQ. V lost 0 bases to trimming and J lost 6 bases; unmatched junction nucleotides: 8. The CDR3 is made up of 17 amino acids. This chain's CDR3 is CASSQEGLAELSDTQYF. CDR3 coding DNA: TGTGCCAGCAGCCAAGAGGGACTAGCGGAACTCTCCGATACGCAGTATTTT.

The rearrangement joins TRBV10-3 to TRBJ1-1; D might be TRBD1 (5 bases). Between the trimmed V and J ends, which lost 5 bases and 3 bases, there was a span of 16 bases. The CDR3 contains 15 residues. CDR1 is ENHRY, CDR2 SYGVKD, per germline. CDR3 coding DNA: TGTGCCATCAGTCCCCTTCAGGGTGGCGACACTGAAGCTTTCTTT. This encodes CAISPLQGGDTEAFF.

J is TRBJ2-1 and V is TRBV18, with a possible D match to TRBD1 (5 bases). Germline values: CDR1 KGHSH, CDR2 LQKENI. The V gene lost 5 bases and the J gene lost 3 bases, with 8 bases spanning the gap. This CDR3 spans 13 amino acids. The CDR3 loop reads CASSRGYYNEQFF. The CDR3 bases are TGTGCCAGCTCAAGGGGCTACTACAATGAGCAGTTCTTC.

Comments on this clone: Other DNA sequences in the sample encode the same CDR3. V is TRBV5-1 and J is TRBJ2-2, with TRBD1 matching over 7 bases. V shed 4 bases and J 5 bases; nucleotides not matched to a gene: 2. The germline CDR1 and CDR2 sequences are SGHRS and YFSETQ. The CDR3 is made up of 13 amino acids. This CDR3 reads CASSQQGTGELFF. CDR3 DNA: TGCGCCAGCAGCCAACAGGGGACCGGGGAGCTGTTTTTT.

The CDR3 DNA reads as TGTGCCAGCAGCTTCACCGGGACACAGGGAGACACCATATATTTT. This translates into CASSFTGTQGDTIYF. V and J are TRBV9 and TRBJ1-3; TRBD1 might be the D (6 bases). The CDR3 covers 15 residues. Trimming took off 4 bases at V and 8 bases at J, with 19 bases between the two ends. In germline, CDR1 is SGDLS, CDR2 YYNGEE.